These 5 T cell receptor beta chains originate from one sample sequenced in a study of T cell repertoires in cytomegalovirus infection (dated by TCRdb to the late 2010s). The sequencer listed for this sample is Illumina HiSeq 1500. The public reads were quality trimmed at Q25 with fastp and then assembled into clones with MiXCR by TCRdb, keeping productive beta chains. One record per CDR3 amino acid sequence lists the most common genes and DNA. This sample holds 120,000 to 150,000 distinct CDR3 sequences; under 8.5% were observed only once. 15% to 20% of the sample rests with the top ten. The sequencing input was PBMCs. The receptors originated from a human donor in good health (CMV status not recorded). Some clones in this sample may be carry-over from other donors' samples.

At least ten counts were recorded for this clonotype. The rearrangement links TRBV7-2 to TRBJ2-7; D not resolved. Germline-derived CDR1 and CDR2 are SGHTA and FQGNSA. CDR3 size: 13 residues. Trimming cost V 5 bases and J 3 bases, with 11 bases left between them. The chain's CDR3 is CASSPDGYYEQYF. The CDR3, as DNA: TGTGCCAGCAGCCCGGACGGGTACTACGAGCAGTACTTC.

CDR3 region: CASSLYSLSPSKTYYGYTF. The CDR3 DNA sequence: TGTGCCAGCAGTTTATACTCCCTTTCCCCCTCGAAAACCTACTATGGCTACACCTTC. The V call is TRBV28, the J call TRBJ1-2; unclear D gene. Trimming left V 1 base short and J 3 bases short, with 24 bases between. This CDR3 has 19 amino acids. From germline, CDR1 is MDHEN and CDR2 SYDVKM.

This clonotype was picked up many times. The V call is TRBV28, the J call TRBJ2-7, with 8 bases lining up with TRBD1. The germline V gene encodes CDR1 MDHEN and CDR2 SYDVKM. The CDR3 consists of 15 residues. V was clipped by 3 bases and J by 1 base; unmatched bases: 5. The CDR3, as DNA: TGTGCCAGCAGTTTTACCGGGACAGGTTCCTACGAGCAGTACTTC. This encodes CASSFTGTGSYEQYF.

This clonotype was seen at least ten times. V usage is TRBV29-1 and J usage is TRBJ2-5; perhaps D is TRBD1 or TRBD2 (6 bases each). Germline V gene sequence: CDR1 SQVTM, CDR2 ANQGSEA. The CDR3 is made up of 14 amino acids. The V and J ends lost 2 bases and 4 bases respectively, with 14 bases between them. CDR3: CSVETGVGGETQYF. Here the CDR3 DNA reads TGCAGCGTTGAAACGGGAGTAGGGGGAGAGACCCAGTACTTC. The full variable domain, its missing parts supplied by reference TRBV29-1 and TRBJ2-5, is SAVISQKPSRDICQRGTSLTIQCQVDSQVTMMFWYRQQPGQSLTLIATANQGSEATYESGFVIDKFPISRPNLTFSTLTVSNMSPEDSSIYLCSVETGVGGETQYFGPGTRLLVL.

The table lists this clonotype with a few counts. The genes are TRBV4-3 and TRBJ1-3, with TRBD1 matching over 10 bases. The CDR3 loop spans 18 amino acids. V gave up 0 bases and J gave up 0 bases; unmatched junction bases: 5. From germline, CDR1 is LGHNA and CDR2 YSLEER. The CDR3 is CASSQDLGQGFSGNTIYF. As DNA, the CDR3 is TGCGCCAGCAGCCAAGACTTGGGACAGGGGTTCTCTGGAAACACCATATATTTT.